These 8 T cell receptor beta chains originate from one sample sequenced in a study of early T cells in non-severe SARS-CoV-2 infection. TCRdb recomputed calls from the 5' RACE reads with MiXCR, one row per CDR3 protein. Here the sample spans roughly 90,000 distinct CDR3 sequences, roughly 14% being singletons. Source material: whole blood. The receptors stem from an adult who was a healthcare worker with PCR-confirmed SARS-CoV-2 infection or an uninfected control (not recorded which).

The genes are TRBV11-2 and TRBJ2-5; the D is unclear. The length of the CDR3 is 14 residues. Between the trimmed V and J ends, which lost 5 bases and 6 bases, there was a span of 16 bases. Germline V gene sequence: CDR1 SGHAT, CDR2 FQNNGV. As DNA, the CDR3 is TGTGCCAGCAGCCTAGGTTACGGTGATCAGACCCAGTACTTC. Its protein is CASSLGYGDQTQYF.

The chain carries TRBV7-8 and TRBJ2-1; weak D call: TRBD1 (6 bases). Trimming shortened V by 4 bases and J by 1 base, and 11 bases separated the two germline ends. This CDR3 contains 15 residues. CDR1 is SGHVS and CDR2 is FQNEAQ in the germline V gene. The CDR3 DNA sequence: TGTGCCAGCAGCTCAAACGGACAGTCCTACAATGAGCAGTTCTTC. It specifies CASSSNGQSYNEQFF.

Here the CDR3 reads CAISSDRYNEQFF. DNA for the CDR3: TGTGCCATCAGTTCCGACAGGTACAATGAGCAGTTCTTC. The rearrangement uses TRBV10-3 and TRBJ2-1; possibly TRBD1 for D (6 bases). Germline values: CDR1 ENHRY, CDR2 SYGVKD. Trimming pared 5 bases from V and 4 bases from J, leaving 9 bases between. There are 13 residues in the CDR3.

This clonotype has just a few counts. The chain couples TRBV5-1 to TRBJ2-1, with 9 nucleotides matching TRBD1. Germline-derived CDR1 and CDR2 are SGHRS and YFSETQ. This CDR3 contains 16 residues. With V trimmed by 1 base and J by 5 bases, 7 bases remained unmatched. For the CDR3, the DNA is TGCGCCAGCAGCTTGTCGACAGGGGGTCGTCACAATGAGCAGTTCTTC. It yields the protein CASSLSTGGRHNEQFF.

The table lists this clonotype with many counts. CDR3 sequence reads: CASSSSGGALQETQYF. CDR3 sequence (DNA): TGTGCCAGCAGTTCTAGCGGGGGGGCCCTCCAAGAGACCCAGTACTTC. V is TRBV6-6 and J is TRBJ2-5, with TRBD2 identical over 12 bases. Germline trimming cut 4 bases from V and 1 base from J; bases unmatched to any gene: 4. This CDR3 comprises 16 residues. CDR1 is MNHNY, CDR2 SVGAGI, per germline (reference sequence).

On this clonotype: A clone one base away is much larger, so this may be a read error. CDR3 residues: CASSFFGPSNTEAFF. CDR3 DNA: TGCGCCAGCAGCTTCTTTGGCCCGTCGAACACTGAAGCTTTCTTT. J is TRBJ1-1 and V is TRBV5-1; D gene uncertain. V dropped 2 bases and J dropped 1 base, with 12 bases sitting between them. The CDR3 contains 15 residues. CDR1 is SGHRS, CDR2 YFSETQ, per germline.

This clonotype was observed a few times. The rearrangement uses TRBV3-1 and TRBJ1-6; a weak D match, TRBD1 (5 bases). V lost 4 bases and J 15 bases, leaving 16 bases between the germline ends. Germline loops: CDR1 LGHDT, CDR2 YNNKEL (reference sequence). The CDR3 contains 13 residues. DNA of the CDR3: TGTGCCAGCAGCCCCTCCGGGGGACCTTACCTCCACTTT. This sequence encodes CASSPSGGPYLHF.

The CDR3 nucleotides read TGTGCCAGCAGTGGGTCTTCGAAGGGGTTGGCGAAGTACTTC. Residues: CASSGSSKGLAKYF. This chain links TRBV6-1 with TRBJ2-4, with a weak D call TRBD1 (5 bases). V lost 4 bases to trimming and J lost 14 bases, with 21 bases between them. This CDR3 has 14 amino acids. Germline CDR1 is MNHNS and CDR2 is SASEGT.